Sequencing of this T cell receptor beta chain was carried out in a study of neurological immune-mediated disorders. TCRdb re-called the 5' RACE reads with MiXCR, one entry per CDR3 protein. The sample holds around 50,000 distinct CDR3 sequences, over 20% seen once. This receptor was identified in a woman in her sixties or seventies in good health. The sample comprised PBMCs.

CDR3 coding DNA: TGTGCCAGCAGCCAAGGTAGGGGAGTCGAGCAGTACTTC. This codes for CASSQGRGVEQYF. The chain uses TRBV3-1 and TRBJ2-7; D is perhaps TRBD1 or TRBD2 (5 bases each). This CDR3 has 13 residues. CDR1 and CDR2 (germline): LGHDT, YNNKEL (reference sequence). V dropped 1 base and J dropped 6 bases, with 10 bases sitting between them.